This TCR beta chain was profiled in a study of tumor-infiltrating lymphocytes in primary liver carcinoma. DNA and RNA were both co-extracted from approximately 20-30 mg of bulk tissue that had not been sorted. Five distinct regions per tumor were sampled. Total RNA (around 500 ng) served as template for TCR beta cDNA synthesis primed by a constant-region primer. A slightly modified ARM-PCR protocol with three nested multiplex PCR rounds produced these TCR beta libraries. Researchers ran the first two PCR rounds for 10 cycles each with TRBV1-TRBV30 forward primers and a C-beta reverse primer. In TCRdb, the multiplex PCR reads were re-called with MiXCR into one record per CDR3 protein. The profile shows around 78,000 distinct CDR3 sequences, over 55% of them singletons. Germline-derived CDR1 and CDR2 are SGHAT and FQNNGV. The CDR3 loop spans 15 amino acids. Notes on this clonotype: One end of the junction does not line up with germline, which may come from a read error.

This chain connects TRBV11-2 to TRBJ2-1; 9 nucleotides match TRBD2. This sequence originates from a woman aged 60-75 years with primary liver carcinoma and hepatitis B virus infection. The specimen was liver tumor tissue from sampling region 4. Subset here: tumor region T4, right-lateral pole. CDR3 protein: CASQRLAASYIEQVF. For the CDR3, the DNA is TGTGCCAGCCAACGACTAGCGGCTTCATACATTGAGCAGGTCTTC.